Presented here are 4 T cell receptor beta chains from one specimen sequenced in a study of T cell responses to AZD1222 COVID-19 vaccine. Profiled with immunoSEQ multiplex PCR; TCRdb holds only in-frame clones, not every one. Of just over 150,000 clones in the sample, around nine tenths were seen once. This specimen consisted of peripheral blood, obtained 28 days after the second AZD1222 dose. The source is an adult who received the AZD1222 COVID-19 vaccine.

The chain uses TRBV6-6 and TRBJ1-2; D gene uncertain. Germline V CDR1 and CDR2: MNHNY, SVGAGI (reference sequence). Trimming removed 4 bases from V and 13 bases from J, with 16 bases in between. CDR3 size: 12 residues. The CDR3 DNA follows: TGTGCCAGCAGTTTTGAAGGAAACGGACTCACCTTC. Amino acids: CASSFEGNGLTF.

The chain couples TRBV10-3 to TRBJ2-3, with 8 bases that match TRBD1. Trimming at V came to 6 bases and at J to 1 base, leaving 9 bases not matched to a gene. This CDR3 comprises 16 residues. Germline assignment: CDR1 ENHRY and CDR2 SYGVKD. The CDR3 DNA reads as TGTGCCATCAGGGACCAGGACAGGGCGGGCACAGATACGCAGTATTTT. Its translation: CAIRDQDRAGTDTQYF.

The V call is TRBV11-2, the J call TRBJ1-1; 7 nucleotides line up with TRBD1. The germline V gene has CDR1 SGHAT and CDR2 FQNNGV. Trimming at V came to 6 bases and at J to 5 bases, leaving 9 bases not matched to a gene. The CDR3 consists of 14 residues. The CDR3 loop is CASSPQGLVTEAFF. Written as DNA, the CDR3 is TGTGCCAGCAGTCCACAGGGGCTGGTGACTGAAGCTTTCTTT.

The rearrangement joins TRBV13 to TRBJ1-5, with D possibly TRBD1 on 5 matching bases. Deletions cut 3 bases from V and 9 bases from J, with 12 bases between. The CDR3 has 13 amino acids. Per the germline V gene, CDR1 is PRHDT and CDR2 is FYEKMQ (reference sequence). DNA of the CDR3: TGTGCCAGCAGCTTCTCCAGGGTAGGGCCCCAGCATTTT. This encodes CASSFSRVGPQHF.